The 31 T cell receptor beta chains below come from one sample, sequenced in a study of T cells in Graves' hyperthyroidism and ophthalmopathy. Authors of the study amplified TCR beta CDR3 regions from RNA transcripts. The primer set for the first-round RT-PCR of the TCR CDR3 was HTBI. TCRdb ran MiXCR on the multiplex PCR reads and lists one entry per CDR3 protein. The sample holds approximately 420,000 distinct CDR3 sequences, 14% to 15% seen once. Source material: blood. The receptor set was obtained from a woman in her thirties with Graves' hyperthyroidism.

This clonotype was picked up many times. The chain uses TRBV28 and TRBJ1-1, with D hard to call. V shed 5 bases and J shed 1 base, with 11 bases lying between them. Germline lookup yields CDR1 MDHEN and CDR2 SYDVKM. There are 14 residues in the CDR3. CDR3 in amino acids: CASSVRVKNTEAFF. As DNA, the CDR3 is TGTGCCAGCAGTGTGAGGGTCAAGAACACTGAAGCTTTCTTT.

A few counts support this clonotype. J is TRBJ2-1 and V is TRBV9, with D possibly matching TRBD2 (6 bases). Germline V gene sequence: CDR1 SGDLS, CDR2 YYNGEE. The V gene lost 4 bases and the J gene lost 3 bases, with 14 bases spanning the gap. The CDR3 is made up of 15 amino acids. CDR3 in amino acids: CASSPLAEYYNEQFF. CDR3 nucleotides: TGTGCCAGCAGCCCCTTAGCGGAGTACTACAATGAGCAGTTCTTC.

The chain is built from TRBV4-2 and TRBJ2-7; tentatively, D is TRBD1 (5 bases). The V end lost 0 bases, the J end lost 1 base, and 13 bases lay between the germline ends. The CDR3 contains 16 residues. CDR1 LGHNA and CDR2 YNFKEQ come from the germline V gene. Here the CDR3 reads CASSQELGDQSYEQYF. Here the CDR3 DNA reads TGTGCCAGCAGCCAAGAATTAGGGGATCAATCCTACGAGCAGTACTTC.

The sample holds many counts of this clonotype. The CDR3 DNA reads as TGTGCCAGCAGCTTAGGCTTACCTGGGACTGAAGCTTTCTTT. It is translated as CASSLGLPGTEAFF. V usage is TRBV11-2 and J usage is TRBJ1-1; D call uncertain. CDR1 and CDR2 from the germline V gene are SGHAT and FQNNGV. The length of the CDR3 is 14 residues. Trimming cost V 1 base and J 5 bases, with 11 bases left between them.

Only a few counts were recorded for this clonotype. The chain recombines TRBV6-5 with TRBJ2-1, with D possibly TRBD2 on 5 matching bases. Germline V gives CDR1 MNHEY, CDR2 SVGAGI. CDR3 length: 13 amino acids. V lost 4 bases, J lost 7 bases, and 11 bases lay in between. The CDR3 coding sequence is TGTGCCAGCAGTTCCTGGACTGTTAATGAGCAGTTCTTC. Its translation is CASSSWTVNEQFF.

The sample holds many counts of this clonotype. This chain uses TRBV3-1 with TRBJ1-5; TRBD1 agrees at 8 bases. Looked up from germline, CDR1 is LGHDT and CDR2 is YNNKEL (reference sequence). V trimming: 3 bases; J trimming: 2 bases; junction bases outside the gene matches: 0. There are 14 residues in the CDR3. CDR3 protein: CASSQTGGNQPQHF. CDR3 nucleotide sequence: TGTGCCAGCAGCCAGACAGGGGGCAATCAGCCCCAGCATTTT.

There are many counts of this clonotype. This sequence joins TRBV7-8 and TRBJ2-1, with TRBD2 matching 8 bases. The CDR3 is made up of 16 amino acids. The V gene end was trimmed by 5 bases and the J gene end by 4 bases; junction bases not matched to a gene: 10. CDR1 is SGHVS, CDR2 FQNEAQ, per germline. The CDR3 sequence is CASSVLAGITYNEQFF. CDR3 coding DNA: TGTGCCAGCAGCGTATTAGCGGGAATAACGTACAATGAGCAGTTCTTC.

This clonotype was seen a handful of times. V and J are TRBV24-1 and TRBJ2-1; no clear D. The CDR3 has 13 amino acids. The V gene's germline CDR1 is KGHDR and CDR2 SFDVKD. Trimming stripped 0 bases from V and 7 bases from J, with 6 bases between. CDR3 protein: CATSDLGLNEQFF. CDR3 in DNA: TGTGCCACCAGTGATTTGGGGCTAAATGAGCAGTTCTTC.

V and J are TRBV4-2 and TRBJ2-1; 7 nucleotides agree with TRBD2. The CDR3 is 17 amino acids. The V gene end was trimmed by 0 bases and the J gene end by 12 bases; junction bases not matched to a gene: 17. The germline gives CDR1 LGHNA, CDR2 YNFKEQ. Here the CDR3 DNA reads TGTGCCAGCAGCCAAGATCCGACTGGGGCGGGAGAAACCGGGCAGTTCTTC. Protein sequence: CASSQDPTGAGETGQFF.

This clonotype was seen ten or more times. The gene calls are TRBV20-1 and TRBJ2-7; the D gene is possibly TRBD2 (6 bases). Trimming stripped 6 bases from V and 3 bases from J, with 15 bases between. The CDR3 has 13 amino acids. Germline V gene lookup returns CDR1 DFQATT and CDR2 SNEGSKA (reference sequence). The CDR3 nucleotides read TGCAGTGCCCACTGGGACTGGGGCTACGAGCAGTACTTC. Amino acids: CSAHWDWGYEQYF.

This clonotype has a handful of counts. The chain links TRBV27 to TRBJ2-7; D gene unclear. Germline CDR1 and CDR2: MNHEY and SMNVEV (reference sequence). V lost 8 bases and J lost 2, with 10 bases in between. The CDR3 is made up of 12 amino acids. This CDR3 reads CASGRPTYEQYF. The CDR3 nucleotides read TGTGCCAGCGGCAGGCCCACCTACGAGCAGTACTTC.

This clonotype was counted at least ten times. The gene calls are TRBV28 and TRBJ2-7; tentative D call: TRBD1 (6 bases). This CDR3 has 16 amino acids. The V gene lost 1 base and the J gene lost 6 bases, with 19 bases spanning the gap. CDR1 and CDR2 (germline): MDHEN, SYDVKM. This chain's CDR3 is CASSLSQGITSVEQYF. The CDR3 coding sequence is TGTGCCAGCAGTTTATCCCAGGGGATTACGAGCGTCGAGCAGTACTTC. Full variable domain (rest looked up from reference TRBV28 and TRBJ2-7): DVKVTQSSRYLVKRTGEKVFLECVQDMDHENMFWYRQDPGLGLRLIYFSYDVKMKEKGDIPEGYSVSREKKERFSLILESASTNQTSMYLCASSLSQGITSVEQYFGPGTRLTVT.

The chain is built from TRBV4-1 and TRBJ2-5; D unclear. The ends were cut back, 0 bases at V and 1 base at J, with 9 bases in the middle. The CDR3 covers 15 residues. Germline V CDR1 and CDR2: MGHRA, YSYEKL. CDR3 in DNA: TGCGCCAGCAGCCAAGACCAGTGGCCCCAAGAGACCCAGTACTTC. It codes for CASSQDQWPQETQYF.

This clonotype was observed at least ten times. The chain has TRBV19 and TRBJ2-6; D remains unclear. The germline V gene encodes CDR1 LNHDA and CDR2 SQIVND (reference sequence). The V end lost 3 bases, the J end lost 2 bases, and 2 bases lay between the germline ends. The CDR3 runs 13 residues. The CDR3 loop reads CASSMAGANVLTF. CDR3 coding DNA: TGTGCCAGTAGTATGGCTGGGGCCAACGTCCTGACTTTC.

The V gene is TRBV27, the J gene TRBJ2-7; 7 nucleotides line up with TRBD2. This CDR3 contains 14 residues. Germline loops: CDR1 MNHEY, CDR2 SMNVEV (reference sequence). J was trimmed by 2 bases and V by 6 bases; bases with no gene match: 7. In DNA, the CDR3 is TGTGCCAGCAGCTGGGGGACTACCGCCTACGAGCAGTACTTC. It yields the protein CASSWGTTAYEQYF.

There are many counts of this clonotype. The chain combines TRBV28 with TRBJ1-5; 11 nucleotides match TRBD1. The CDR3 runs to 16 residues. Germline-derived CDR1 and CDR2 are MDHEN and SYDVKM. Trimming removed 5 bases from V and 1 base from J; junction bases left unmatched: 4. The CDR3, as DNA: TGTGCCAGCAGTCCAGGGGACAGGGGGAGCAATCAGCCCCAGCATTTT. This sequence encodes CASSPGDRGSNQPQHF. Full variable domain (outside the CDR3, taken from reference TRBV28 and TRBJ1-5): DVKVTQSSRYLVKRTGEKVFLECVQDMDHENMFWYRQDPGLGLRLIYFSYDVKMKEKGDIPEGYSVSREKKERFSLILESASTNQTSMYLCASSPGDRGSNQPQHFGDGTRLSIL.

CDR3 amino acids: CASSPRQADPYNEQFF. DNA of the CDR3: TGTGCCAGCAGCCCCCGGCAGGCAGATCCATACAATGAGCAGTTCTTC. V and J are TRBV7-9 and TRBJ2-1; no firm D call. CDR3 size: 16 residues. V lost 5 bases and J lost 4, with 18 bases in between. Germline loops: CDR1 SEHNR, CDR2 FQNEAQ (reference sequence).

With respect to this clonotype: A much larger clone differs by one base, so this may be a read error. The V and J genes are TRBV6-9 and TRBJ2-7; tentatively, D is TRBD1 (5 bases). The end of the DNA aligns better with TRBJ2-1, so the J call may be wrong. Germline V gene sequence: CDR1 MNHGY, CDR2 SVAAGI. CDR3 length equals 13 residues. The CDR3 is CASSYDREYEQFF. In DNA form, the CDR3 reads TGTGCCAGCAGTTACGACAGAGAATACGAGCAGTTCTTC.

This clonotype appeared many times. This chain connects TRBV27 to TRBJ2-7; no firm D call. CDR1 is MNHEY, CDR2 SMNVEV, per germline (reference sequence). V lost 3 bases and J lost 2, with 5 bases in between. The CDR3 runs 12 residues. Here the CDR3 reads CASSLMPYEQYF. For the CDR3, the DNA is TGTGCCAGCAGTTTGATGCCCTACGAGCAGTACTTC.

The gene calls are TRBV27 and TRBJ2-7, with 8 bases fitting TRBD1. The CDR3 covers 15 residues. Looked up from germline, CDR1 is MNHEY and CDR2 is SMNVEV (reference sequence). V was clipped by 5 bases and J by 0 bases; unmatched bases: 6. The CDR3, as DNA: TGTGCCAGCAGTGCGGGACAGGCGATCTCCTACGAGCAGTACTTC. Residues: CASSAGQAISYEQYF.

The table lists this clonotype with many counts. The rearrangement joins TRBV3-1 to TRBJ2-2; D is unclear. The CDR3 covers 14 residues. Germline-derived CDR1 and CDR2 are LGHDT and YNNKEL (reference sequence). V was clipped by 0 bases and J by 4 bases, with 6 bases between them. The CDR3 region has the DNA TGTGCCAGCAGCCAAGATCGCGTCACCGGGGAGCTGTTTTTT. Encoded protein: CASSQDRVTGELFF.

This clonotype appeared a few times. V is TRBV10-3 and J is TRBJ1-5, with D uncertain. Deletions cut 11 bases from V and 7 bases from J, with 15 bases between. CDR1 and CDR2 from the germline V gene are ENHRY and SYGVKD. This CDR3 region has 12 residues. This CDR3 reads CAPPGPGQPQHF. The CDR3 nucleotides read TGTGCCCCTCCCGGACCAGGACAGCCCCAGCATTTT.

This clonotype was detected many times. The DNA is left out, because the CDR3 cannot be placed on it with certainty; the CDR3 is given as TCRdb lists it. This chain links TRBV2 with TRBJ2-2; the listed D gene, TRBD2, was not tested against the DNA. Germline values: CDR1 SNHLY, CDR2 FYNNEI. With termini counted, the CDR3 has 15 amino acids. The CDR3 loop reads CASILGTSGTGELFF.

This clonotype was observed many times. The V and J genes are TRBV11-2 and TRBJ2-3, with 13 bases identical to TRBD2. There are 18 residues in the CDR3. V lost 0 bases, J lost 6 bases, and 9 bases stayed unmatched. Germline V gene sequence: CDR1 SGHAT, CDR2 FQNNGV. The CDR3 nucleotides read TGTGCCAGCAGCTTAGATCAACTAGCGGGAGGGAAGGAGGATACGCAGTATTTT. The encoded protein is CASSLDQLAGGKEDTQYF.

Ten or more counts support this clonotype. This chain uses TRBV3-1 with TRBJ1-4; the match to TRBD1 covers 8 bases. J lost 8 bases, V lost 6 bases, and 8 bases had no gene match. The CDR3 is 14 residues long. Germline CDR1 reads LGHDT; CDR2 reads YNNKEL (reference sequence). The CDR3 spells CASSQQGVKEKLFF. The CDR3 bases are TGTGCCAGCAGTCAACAGGGGGTAAAAGAAAAACTGTTTTTT.

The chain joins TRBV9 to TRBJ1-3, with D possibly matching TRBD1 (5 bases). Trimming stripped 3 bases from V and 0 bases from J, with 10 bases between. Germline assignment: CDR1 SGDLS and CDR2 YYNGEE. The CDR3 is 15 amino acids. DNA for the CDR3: TGTGCCAGCAGCGCCACAGGAACCTCTGGAAACACCATATATTTT. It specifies CASSATGTSGNTIYF. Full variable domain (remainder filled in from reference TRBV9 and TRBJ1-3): DSGVTQTPKHLITATGQRVTLRCSPRSGDLSVYWYQQSLDQGLQFLIQYYNGEERAKGNILERFSAQQFPDLHSELNLSSLELGDSALYFCASSATGTSGNTIYFGEGSWLTVV.

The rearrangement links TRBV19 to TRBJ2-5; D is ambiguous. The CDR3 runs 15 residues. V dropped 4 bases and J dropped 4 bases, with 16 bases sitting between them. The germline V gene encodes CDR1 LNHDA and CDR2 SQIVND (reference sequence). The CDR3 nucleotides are TGTGCCAGTAGTACTTCCGTAGGGCTTGGAGAGACCCAGTACTTC. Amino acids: CASSTSVGLGETQYF.

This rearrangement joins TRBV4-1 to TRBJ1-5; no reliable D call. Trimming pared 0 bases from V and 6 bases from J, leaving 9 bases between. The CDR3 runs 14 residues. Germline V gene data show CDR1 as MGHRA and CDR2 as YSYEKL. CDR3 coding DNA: TGCGCCAGCAGCCAAGACTGGGGAGGTCAGCCCCAGCATTTT. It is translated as CASSQDWGGQPQHF.

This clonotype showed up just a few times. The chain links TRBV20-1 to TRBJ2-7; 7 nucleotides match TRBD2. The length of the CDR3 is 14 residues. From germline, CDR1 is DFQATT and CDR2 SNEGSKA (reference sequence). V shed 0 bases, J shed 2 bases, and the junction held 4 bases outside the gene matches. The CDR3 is CSARDRRGAYEQYF. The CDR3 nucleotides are TGCAGTGCTAGAGATAGACGGGGGGCCTACGAGCAGTACTTC.

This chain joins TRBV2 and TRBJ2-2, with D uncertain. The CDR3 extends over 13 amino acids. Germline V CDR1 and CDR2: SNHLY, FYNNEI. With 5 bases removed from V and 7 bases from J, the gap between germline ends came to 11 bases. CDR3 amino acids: CASSLRGRGELFF. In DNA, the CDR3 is TGTGCCAGCAGTTTACGTGGGCGCGGGGAGCTGTTTTTT.

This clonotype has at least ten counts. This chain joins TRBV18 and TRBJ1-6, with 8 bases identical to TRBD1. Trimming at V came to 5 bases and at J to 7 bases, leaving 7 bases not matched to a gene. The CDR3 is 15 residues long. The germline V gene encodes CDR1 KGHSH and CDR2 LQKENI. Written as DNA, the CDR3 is TGTGCCAGCTCATCAGGACAGGGACGGAATTCACCCCTCCACTTT. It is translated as CASSSGQGRNSPLHF.